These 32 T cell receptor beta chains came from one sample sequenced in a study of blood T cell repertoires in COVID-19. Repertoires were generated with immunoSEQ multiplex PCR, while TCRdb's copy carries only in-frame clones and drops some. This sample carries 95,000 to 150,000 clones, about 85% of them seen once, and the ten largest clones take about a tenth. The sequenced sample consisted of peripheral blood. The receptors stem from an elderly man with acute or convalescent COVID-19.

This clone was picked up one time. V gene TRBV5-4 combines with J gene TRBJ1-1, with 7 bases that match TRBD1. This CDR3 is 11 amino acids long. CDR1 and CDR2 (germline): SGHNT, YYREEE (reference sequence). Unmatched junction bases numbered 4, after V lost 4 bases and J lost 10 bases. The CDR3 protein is CASSTGVGAFF. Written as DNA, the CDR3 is TGTGCCAGCAGCACAGGGGTCGGAGCTTTCTTT.

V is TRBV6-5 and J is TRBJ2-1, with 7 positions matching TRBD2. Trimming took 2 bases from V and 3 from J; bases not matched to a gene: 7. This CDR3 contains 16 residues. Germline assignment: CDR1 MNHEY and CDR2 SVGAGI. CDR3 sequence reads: CASSYGLAGIYNEQFF. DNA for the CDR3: TGTGCCAGCAGTTACGGGTTAGCGGGTATCTACAATGAGCAGTTCTTC.

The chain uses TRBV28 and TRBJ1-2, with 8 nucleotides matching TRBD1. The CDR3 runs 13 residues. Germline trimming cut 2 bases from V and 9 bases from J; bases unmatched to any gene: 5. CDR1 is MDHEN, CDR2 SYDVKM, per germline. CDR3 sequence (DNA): TGTGCCAGCAGTTTAAGACAGGGGAGACGCTACACCTTC. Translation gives CASSLRQGRRYTF.

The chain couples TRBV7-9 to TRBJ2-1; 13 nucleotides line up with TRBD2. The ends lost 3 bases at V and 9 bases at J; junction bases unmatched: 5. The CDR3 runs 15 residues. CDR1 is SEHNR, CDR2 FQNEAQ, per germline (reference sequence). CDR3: CASSFRTSGSPEQFF. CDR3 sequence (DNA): TGTGCCAGCAGCTTCAGGACTAGCGGGAGTCCTGAGCAGTTCTTC.

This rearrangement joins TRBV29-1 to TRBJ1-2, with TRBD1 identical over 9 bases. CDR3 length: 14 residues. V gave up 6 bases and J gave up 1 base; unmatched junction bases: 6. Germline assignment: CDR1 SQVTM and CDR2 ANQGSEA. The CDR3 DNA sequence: TGCAGCGTGGCCGGGACAGGGAATAACTATGGCTACACCTTC. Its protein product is CSVAGTGNNYGYTF.

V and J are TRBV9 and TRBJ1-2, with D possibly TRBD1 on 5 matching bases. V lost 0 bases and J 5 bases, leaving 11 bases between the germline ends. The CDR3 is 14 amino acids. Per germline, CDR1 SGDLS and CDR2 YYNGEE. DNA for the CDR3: TGTGCCAGCAGCGTAGCGGGGGTCGAATATGGCTACACCTTC. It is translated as CASSVAGVEYGYTF.

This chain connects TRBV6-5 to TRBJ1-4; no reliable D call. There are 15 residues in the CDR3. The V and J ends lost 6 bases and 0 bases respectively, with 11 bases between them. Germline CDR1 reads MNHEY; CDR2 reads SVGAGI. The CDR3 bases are TGTGCCAGCAGCGTAGCATTTGCAACTAATGAAAAACTGTTTTTT. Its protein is CASSVAFATNEKLFF.

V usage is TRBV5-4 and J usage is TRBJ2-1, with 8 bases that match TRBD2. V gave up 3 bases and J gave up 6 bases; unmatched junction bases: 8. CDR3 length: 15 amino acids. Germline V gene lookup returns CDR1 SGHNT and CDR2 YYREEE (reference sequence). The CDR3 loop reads CASSSKTSEGNEQFF. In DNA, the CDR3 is TGTGCCAGCAGCTCCAAGACTAGCGAGGGCAATGAGCAGTTCTTC.

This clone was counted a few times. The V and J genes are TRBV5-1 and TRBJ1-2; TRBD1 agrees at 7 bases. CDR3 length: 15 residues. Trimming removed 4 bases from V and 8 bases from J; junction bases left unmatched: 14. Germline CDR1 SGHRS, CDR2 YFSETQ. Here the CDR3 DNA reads TGCGCCAGCAGCCCCTTACACGGAGGGGGCAACGGCTACACCTTC. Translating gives CASSPLHGGGNGYTF.

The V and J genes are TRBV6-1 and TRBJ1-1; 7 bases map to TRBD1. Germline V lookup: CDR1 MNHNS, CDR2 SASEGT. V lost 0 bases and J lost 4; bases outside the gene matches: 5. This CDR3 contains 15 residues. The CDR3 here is CASSEASQGSTEAFF. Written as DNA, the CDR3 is TGTGCCAGCAGTGAAGCCTCACAGGGGAGCACTGAAGCTTTCTTT.

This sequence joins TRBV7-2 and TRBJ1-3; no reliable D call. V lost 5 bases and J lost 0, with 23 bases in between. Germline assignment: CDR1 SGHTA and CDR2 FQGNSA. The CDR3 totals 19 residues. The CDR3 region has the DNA TGTGCCAGCAGCCTATCGATTCGATCAAACGTAGACTCTGGAAACACCATATATTTT. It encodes CASSLSIRSNVDSGNTIYF.

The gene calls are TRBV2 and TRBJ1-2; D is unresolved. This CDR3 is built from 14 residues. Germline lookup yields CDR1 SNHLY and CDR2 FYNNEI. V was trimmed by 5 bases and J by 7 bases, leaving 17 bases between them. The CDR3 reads CASSLEPLTGGYTF. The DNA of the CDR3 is TGTGCCAGCAGTCTTGAGCCTCTCACGGGTGGCTACACCTTC.

CDR3 coding DNA: TGTGCCAGCAGCTTAGGTCAGAGGGACACCGGGGAGCTGTTTTTT. Its protein is CASSLGQRDTGELFF. The chain combines TRBV7-8 with TRBJ2-2, with D possibly being TRBD2 (5 bases). Trimming took off 1 base at V and 3 bases at J, with 9 bases between the two ends. The CDR3 consists of 15 residues. In germline, CDR1 is SGHVS, CDR2 FQNEAQ.

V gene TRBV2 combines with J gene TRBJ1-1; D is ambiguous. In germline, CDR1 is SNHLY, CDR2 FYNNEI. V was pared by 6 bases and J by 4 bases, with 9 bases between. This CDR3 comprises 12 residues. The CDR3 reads CASRALITEAFF. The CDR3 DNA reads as TGTGCCAGCAGGGCCCTTATCACTGAAGCTTTCTTT.

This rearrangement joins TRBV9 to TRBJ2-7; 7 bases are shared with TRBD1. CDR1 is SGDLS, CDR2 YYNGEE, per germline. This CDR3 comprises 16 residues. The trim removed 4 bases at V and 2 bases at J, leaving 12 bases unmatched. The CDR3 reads CASSPRGQAFTYEQYF. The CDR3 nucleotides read TGTGCCAGCAGCCCCAGAGGACAGGCTTTTACCTACGAGCAGTACTTC.

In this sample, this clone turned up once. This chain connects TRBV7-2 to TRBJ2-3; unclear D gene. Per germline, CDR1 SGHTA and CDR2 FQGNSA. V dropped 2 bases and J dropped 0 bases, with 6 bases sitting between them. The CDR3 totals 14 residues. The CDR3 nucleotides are TGTGCCAGCAGCTTATCCAGAAGCACAGATACGCAGTATTTT. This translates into CASSLSRSTDTQYF.

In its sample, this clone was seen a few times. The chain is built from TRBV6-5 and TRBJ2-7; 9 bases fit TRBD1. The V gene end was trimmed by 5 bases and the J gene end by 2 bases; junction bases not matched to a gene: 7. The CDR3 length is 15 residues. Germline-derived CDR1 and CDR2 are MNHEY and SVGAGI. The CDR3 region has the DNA TGTGCCAGCAGTCCGACAGGGGGTACCCCCTACGAGCAGTACTTC. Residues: CASSPTGGTPYEQYF.

The DNA for the CDR3 is TGTGCCACCAGTGATTTGGGACAGGGTGAAGTCTACGAGCAGTACTTC. Amino acids: CATSDLGQGEVYEQYF. The chain combines TRBV24-1 with TRBJ2-7; TRBD1 agrees at 8 bases. There are 16 residues in the CDR3. Germline V CDR1 and CDR2: KGHDR, SFDVKD. V trimming: 0 bases; J trimming: 3 bases; junction bases outside the gene matches: 6.

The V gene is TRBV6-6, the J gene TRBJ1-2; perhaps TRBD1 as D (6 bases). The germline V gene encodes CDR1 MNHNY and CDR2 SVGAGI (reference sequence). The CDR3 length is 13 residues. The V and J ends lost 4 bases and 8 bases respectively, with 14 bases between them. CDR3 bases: TGTGCCAGCAGTTTTGTCCCTGGGGGCGGCTACACCTTC. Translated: CASSFVPGGGYTF.

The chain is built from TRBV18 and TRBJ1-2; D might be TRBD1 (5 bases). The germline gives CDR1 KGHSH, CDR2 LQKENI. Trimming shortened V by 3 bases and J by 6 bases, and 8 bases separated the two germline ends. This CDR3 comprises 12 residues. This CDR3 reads CASSPDSNGYTF. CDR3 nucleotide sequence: TGTGCCAGCTCACCCGACAGCAATGGCTACACCTTC.

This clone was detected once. CDR3 residues: CASSSTRVGSGELFF. The CDR3 DNA follows: TGTGCCAGCAGTTCCACGAGGGTAGGATCCGGGGAGCTGTTTTTT. V usage is TRBV7-6 and J usage is TRBJ2-2, with TRBD2 as a possible D gene (5 bases). Germline V gene data show CDR1 as SGHVS and CDR2 as FNYEAQ. The CDR3 extends over 15 amino acids. V shed 6 bases and J shed 6 bases, with 17 bases lying between them.

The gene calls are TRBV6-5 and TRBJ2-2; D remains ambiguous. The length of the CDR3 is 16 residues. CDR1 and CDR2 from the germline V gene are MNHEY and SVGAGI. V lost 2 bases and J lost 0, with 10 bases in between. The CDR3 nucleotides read TGTGCCAGCAGTTACACGCAAGCTACGAACACCGGGGAGCTGTTTTTT. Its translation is CASSYTQATNTGELFF.

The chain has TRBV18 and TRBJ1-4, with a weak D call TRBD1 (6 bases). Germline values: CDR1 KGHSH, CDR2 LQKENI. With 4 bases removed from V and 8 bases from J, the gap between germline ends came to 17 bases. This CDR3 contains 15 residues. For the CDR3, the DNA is TGTGCCAGCTCACTTCGAGCCAAGGACAGCGAAAAACTGTTTTTT. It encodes CASSLRAKDSEKLFF.

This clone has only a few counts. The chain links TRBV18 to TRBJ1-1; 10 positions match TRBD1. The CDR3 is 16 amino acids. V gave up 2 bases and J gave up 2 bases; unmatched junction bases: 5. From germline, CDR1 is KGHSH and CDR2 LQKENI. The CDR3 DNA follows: TGTGCCAGCTCACCAGGGACAGGGGTGCGCAACACTGAAGCTTTCTTT. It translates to CASSPGTGVRNTEAFF.

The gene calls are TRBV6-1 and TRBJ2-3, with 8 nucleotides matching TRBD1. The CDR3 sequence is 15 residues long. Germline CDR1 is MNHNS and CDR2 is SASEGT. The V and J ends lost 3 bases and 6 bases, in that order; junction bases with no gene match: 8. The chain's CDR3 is CASSEIGRGPDTQYF. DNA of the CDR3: TGTGCCAGCAGTGAGATCGGCAGGGGGCCCGATACGCAGTATTTT.

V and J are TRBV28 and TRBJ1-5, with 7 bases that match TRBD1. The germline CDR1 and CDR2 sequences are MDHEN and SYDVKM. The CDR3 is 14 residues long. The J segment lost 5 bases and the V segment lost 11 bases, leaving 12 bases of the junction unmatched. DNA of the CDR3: TGTGCCTCCAGGGCGGACAGGCGATATCAGCCCCAGCATTTT. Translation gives CASRADRRYQPQHF.

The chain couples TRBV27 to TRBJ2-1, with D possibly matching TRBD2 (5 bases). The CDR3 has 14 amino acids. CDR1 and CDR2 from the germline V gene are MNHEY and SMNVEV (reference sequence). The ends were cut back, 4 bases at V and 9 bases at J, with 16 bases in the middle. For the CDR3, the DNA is TGTGCCAGCAGTTATCTGGACTTCCTCAGTGAGCAGTTCTTC. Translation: CASSYLDFLSEQFF.

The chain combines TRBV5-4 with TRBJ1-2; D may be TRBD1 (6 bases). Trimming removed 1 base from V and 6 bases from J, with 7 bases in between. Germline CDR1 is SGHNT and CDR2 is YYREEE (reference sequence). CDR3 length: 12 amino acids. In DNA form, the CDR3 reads TGTGCCAGCAGCTTGACAGGGAATGGCTACACCTTC. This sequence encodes CASSLTGNGYTF.

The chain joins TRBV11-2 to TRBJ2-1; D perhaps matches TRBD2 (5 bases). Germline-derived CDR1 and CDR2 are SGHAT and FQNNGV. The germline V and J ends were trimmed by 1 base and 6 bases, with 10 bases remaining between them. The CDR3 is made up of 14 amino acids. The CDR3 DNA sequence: TGTGCCAGCAGCTTAGGGGGAGTTGCCAATGAGCAGTTCTTC. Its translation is CASSLGGVANEQFF. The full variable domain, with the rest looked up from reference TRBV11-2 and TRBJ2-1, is EAGVAQSPRYKIIEKRQSVAFWCNPISGHATLYWYQQILGQGPKLLIQFQNNGVVDDSQLPKDRFSAERLKGVDSTLKIQPAKLEDSAVYLCASSLGGVANEQFFGPGTRLTVL.

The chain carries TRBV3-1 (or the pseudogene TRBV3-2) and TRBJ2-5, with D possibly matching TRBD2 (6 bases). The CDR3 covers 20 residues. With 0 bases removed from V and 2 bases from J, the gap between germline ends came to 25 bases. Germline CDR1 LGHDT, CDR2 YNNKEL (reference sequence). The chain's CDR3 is CASSQDLSLGGVAGQETQYF. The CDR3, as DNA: TGTGCCAGCAGCCAAGATCTTTCCCTTGGAGGTGTCGCGGGACAAGAGACCCAGTACTTC.

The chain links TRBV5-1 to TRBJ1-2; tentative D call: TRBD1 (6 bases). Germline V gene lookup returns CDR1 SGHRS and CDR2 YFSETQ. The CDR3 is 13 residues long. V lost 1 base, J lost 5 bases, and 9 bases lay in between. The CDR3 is CASSLSGQYGYTF. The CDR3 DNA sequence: TGCGCCAGCAGCTTGAGCGGACAGTATGGCTACACCTTC. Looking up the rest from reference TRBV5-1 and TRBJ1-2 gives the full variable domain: KAGVTQTPRYLIKTRGQQVTLSCSPISGHRSVSWYQQTPGQGLQFLFEYFSETQRNKGNFPGRFSGRQFSNSRSEMNVSTLELGDSALYLCASSLSGQYGYTFGSGTRLTVV.

CDR3 in DNA: TGTGCCAGCATCACCGGGACAGCGAACACTGAAGCTTTCTTT. It codes for CASITGTANTEAFF. This chain links TRBV7-8 with TRBJ1-1; 7 bases map to TRBD1. This CDR3 contains 14 residues. The germline gives CDR1 SGHVS, CDR2 FQNEAQ. J was trimmed by 1 base and V by 7 bases; bases with no gene match: 6.